This is a list of T cell receptor beta chains from one sample in a study of response to subunit inactivated influenza vaccine. TCRdb reanalysed the RT-PCR reads using MiXCR and keeps one entry per CDR3 protein. This table has around 520,000 distinct CDR3 sequences, roughly 10% appearing once. The sample here was PBMCs from blood, taken on the day of vaccination. The origin of the receptors is a man aged 50-60 years who received an inactivated influenza vaccine. Each CDR3 is given with its conserved first and last residue. D genes are given only for firm matches. Some rows have no size entry. The others give once, few or many, or a class for an expanded clone.

v_call,clone_size,j_call,d_call,cdr3_nt,cdr3_aa
TRBV7-9,many,TRBJ1-1,.,TGTGCCAGCACCCCCGGCGGTTCACCTGGCCTGAACACTGAAGCTTTCTTT,CASTPGGSPGLNTEAFF
TRBV5-1,few,TRBJ2-3,.,TGCGCCAGCAACGGGCCAGACACAGATACGCAGTATTTT,CASNGPDTDTQYF
TRBV5-4,.,TRBJ2-1,TRBD2,TGTGCCAGCAGCTTGGTGGGACTAGCGGGTGCGACCCAAAATGAGCAGTTCTTC,CASSLVGLAGATQNEQFF
TRBV7-2,many,TRBJ1-5,.,TGTGCCAGCAGCCCCGGACAGAATCAGCCCCAGCATTTT,CASSPGQNQPQHF
TRBV29-1,many,TRBJ2-2,.,TGCAGCGTTTTAACTTACACGAACACCGGGGAGCTGTTTTTT,CSVLTYTNTGELFF
TRBV30,.,TRBJ1-2,TRBD1,TGTGCCTGGAGTGGAGGGGGCGATGGCTACACCTTC,CAWSGGGDGYTF
TRBV12-3/TRBV12-4,many,TRBJ2-1,.,TGTGCCAGCAGTTTGGGGCTAGCGAATGTCGATGAGCAGTTCTTC,CASSLGLANVDEQFF
TRBV15,few,TRBJ2-1,TRBD2,TGTGCCACCAGCAGAGATCCGGGCGGGGGGGCCTACAATGAGCAGTTCTTC,CATSRDPGGGAYNEQFF
TRBV4-3,few,TRBJ1-2,.,TGCGCCAGCAGCCAAAGTGGGACACTGGTGGGCTACACCTTC,CASSQSGTLVGYTF
TRBV7-9,few,TRBJ2-7,.,TGTGCCAGCAGCTTCCGGGCGGGTCTGAGCTACGAGCAGTACTTC,CASSFRAGLSYEQYF
TRBV7-8,few,TRBJ2-7,TRBD1,TGTGCCAGCAGCTTAGTGGCCGACAGGGGGTACGAGCAGTACTTC,CASSLVADRGYEQYF
TRBV7-9,.,TRBJ2-4,.,TGTGCCAGCAGCGCGACATTAGCCAAAAACATTCAGTACTTC,CASSATLAKNIQYF
TRBV6-5,few,TRBJ1-4,.,TGTGCCAGCAGTTACTCGCCCAGGGGCGAAAAACTGTTTTTT,CASSYSPRGEKLFF
TRBV9,many,TRBJ2-2,.,TGTGCCAGCAGCCCACGAGGGAGGGGGTCCACCGGGGAGCTGTTTTTT,CASSPRGRGSTGELFF
TRBV5-1,few,TRBJ1-2,TRBD1,TGCGCCAGCAGCTTGGGGACAGGGGACCTCCATGGCTACACCTTC,CASSLGTGDLHGYTF